This T cell receptor beta chain was retrieved from a study of blood T cells in healthy people across ages. Study-wide points: Conclusively comparing naive with antigen-experienced cells was impossible with unsorted PBMCs.

This clonotype showed up just a few times. Its target is not known. CDR3 size: 15 residues. V lost 5 bases to trimming and J lost 2 bases; unmatched junction nucleotides: 8. Primed by a sample-barcoded 5' primer and a J-beta primer mix, a second PCR proceeded for roughly 7 to 11 cycles. Each CDR3 protein is one row after TCRdb ran MiXCR on the 5' RACE reads. Here the sample spans roughly 830,000 distinct CDR3 sequences, 60% to 80% being singletons. The specimen sequenced was blood. V gene TRBV12-3 or TRBV12-4 combines with J gene TRBJ1-2, with 7 bases identical to TRBD1. This clonotype was sampled from a young man in good health. Written as DNA, the CDR3 is TGTGCCAGCAGTCTCCCACAGACAGGGAACTATGGCTACACCTTC. Protein sequence: CASSLPQTGNYGYTF.